These 17 T cell receptor beta chains were all obtained from the same sample, sequenced in a study of blood T cell repertoires in COVID-19. Clones were sequenced by immunoSEQ multiplex PCR, and TCRdb holds only the in-frame ones, with some missing. The sample comprises 250,000 to 350,000 clones, about 90% of which are singletons, and more than 2% rests with the top ten. The sample comprised peripheral blood. These receptors all come from a man aged 18 to 30 with active or convalescent COVID-19.

The rearrangement links TRBV9 to TRBJ2-5, with D tentatively TRBD1 (6 bases). V was pared by 9 bases and J by 5 bases, with 23 bases between. Germline V gives CDR1 SGDLS, CDR2 YYNGEE. The CDR3 consists of 15 residues. The CDR3 protein is CATARGQGIGETQYF. In nucleotides, the CDR3 is TGTGCCACGGCCCGTGGGCAGGGGATAGGGGAGACCCAGTACTTC.

This clone was counted between two and nine times. The chain combines TRBV4-3 with TRBJ2-5, with TRBD2 matching 9 bases. The ends lost 1 base at V and 1 base at J; junction bases unmatched: 1. Germline values: CDR1 LGHNA, CDR2 YSLEER. This CDR3 contains 15 residues. CDR3 nucleotide sequence: TGCGCCAGCAGCCAAGCGCGGGGGGGCCAAGAGACCCAGTACTTC. It is translated as CASSQARGGQETQYF.

This clone was observed a handful of times. The CDR3 here is CASRVAFSGANVLTF. The CDR3 DNA follows: TGCGCCAGCAGGGTAGCGTTCTCTGGGGCCAACGTCCTGACTTTC. This sequence joins TRBV5-1 and TRBJ2-6, with D possibly TRBD2 on 5 matching bases. The CDR3 covers 15 residues. Germline values: CDR1 SGHRS, CDR2 YFSETQ. Trimming stripped 5 bases from V and 0 bases from J, with 9 bases between.

V gene TRBV6-5 combines with J gene TRBJ2-1, with TRBD1 identical over 12 bases. CDR3 length: 16 amino acids. V dropped 2 bases and J dropped 8; count of bases not matched to a gene: 7. Germline values: CDR1 MNHEY, CDR2 SVGAGI. CDR3: CASSYLGQGARHEQFF. The CDR3 DNA is TGTGCCAGCAGTTACCTGGGACAGGGGGCGCGTCATGAGCAGTTCTTC.

This sequence joins TRBV9 and TRBJ1-6; 7 bases map to TRBD1. Germline-derived CDR1 and CDR2 are SGDLS and YYNGEE. The CDR3 is made up of 16 amino acids. V was clipped by 3 bases and J by 4 bases; unmatched bases: 7. The CDR3 coding sequence is TGTGCCAGCAGCGACGCCGGGACAGCATATAATTCACCCCTCCACTTT. It encodes CASSDAGTAYNSPLHF.

The rearrangement joins TRBV4-3 to TRBJ1-1, with 8 bases fitting TRBD1. With 0 bases clipped from V and 5 bases from J, the junction kept 5 bases outside the gene matches. The CDR3 is 15 residues long. From germline, CDR1 is LGHNA and CDR2 YSLEER. DNA for the CDR3: TGCGCCAGCAGCCAAGACCGCGGACAGGGAACTGAAGCTTTCTTT. Translation: CASSQDRGQGTEAFF.

In its sample, this clone was seen once. V usage is TRBV29-1 and J usage is TRBJ1-1; unclear D gene. Per germline, CDR1 SQVTM and CDR2 ANQGSEA. The CDR3 length is 11 residues. V lost 4 bases to trimming and J lost 8 bases, with 11 bases between them. CDR3 coding DNA: TGCAGCGTTGGCGAATTGCCAGAAGCTTTCTTT. This sequence encodes CSVGELPEAFF.

This clone came up a few times. In the same sample, other DNA sequences code for this CDR3. The V gene is TRBV18, the J gene TRBJ2-5; D remains unclear. The V gene's germline CDR1 is KGHSH and CDR2 LQKENI. Between the trimmed V and J ends, which lost 3 bases and 5 bases, there was a span of 4 bases. The CDR3 has 11 amino acids. CDR3 amino acids: CASSPEETQYF. CDR3 coding DNA: TGTGCCAGCTCACCGGAGGAGACCCAGTACTTC.

This clone turned up a few times. The chain links TRBV6-5 to TRBJ1-5; maybe TRBD1 (5 bases). Germline-derived CDR1 and CDR2 are MNHEY and SVGAGI. V lost 6 bases to trimming and J lost 6 bases, with 18 bases between them. This CDR3 spans 15 amino acids. The CDR3 sequence is CASSSTFGGGQPQHF. The CDR3 region has the DNA TGTGCCAGCAGCTCTACGTTTGGGGGAGGTCAGCCCCAGCATTTT.

The chain uses TRBV18 and TRBJ1-3, with 7 nucleotides matching TRBD1. CDR3 length: 19 residues. Trimming removed 2 bases from V and 1 base from J; junction bases left unmatched: 14. Germline V gene lookup returns CDR1 KGHSH and CDR2 LQKENI. CDR3 residues: CASSPSVGTDSLSGNTIYF. CDR3 bases: TGTGCCAGCTCACCAAGTGTCGGGACAGACTCACTTTCTGGAAACACCATATATTTT.

CDR3 sequence: CASAYRGAETQYF. As DNA, the CDR3 is TGTGCCAGCGCCTACAGGGGCGCAGAGACCCAGTACTTC. The chain links TRBV2 to TRBJ2-5; TRBD1 matches at 7 bases. The CDR3 extends over 13 amino acids. After removal of 8 bases from V and 4 bases from J, the junction contained 7 bases not matched to a gene. Germline V CDR1 and CDR2: SNHLY, FYNNEI.

This chain connects TRBV24-1 to TRBJ2-3; D is ambiguous. There are 16 residues in the CDR3. Germline lookup yields CDR1 KGHDR and CDR2 SFDVKD. V was shortened by 1 base and J by 3 bases, with 13 bases between the two germline ends. This CDR3 is CATSDLKVGETDTQYF. For the CDR3, the DNA is TGTGCCACCAGTGATTTAAAAGTTGGAGAAACAGATACGCAGTATTTT.

This sequence joins TRBV15 and TRBJ1-1, with a weak D call TRBD1 (5 bases). The CDR3 runs 15 residues. Trimming took 4 bases from V and 0 from J, leaving 12 bases between them. Germline values: CDR1 LNHNV, CDR2 YYDKDF (reference sequence). In nucleotides, the CDR3 is TGTGCCACCAGCAAGACAGTGGGTATGAACACTGAAGCTTTCTTT. Protein: CATSKTVGMNTEAFF.

The chain employs TRBV19 and TRBJ2-2; 7 nucleotides line up with TRBD1. The V segment lost 5 bases and the J segment 3 bases; nucleotides outside the gene matches: 9. This CDR3 comprises 16 residues. Looked up from germline, CDR1 is LNHDA and CDR2 is SQIVND (reference sequence). The CDR3 sequence: CASSPWTGPYTGELFF. In DNA form, the CDR3 reads TGTGCCAGTAGTCCCTGGACAGGCCCTTACACCGGGGAGCTGTTTTTT.

V is TRBV18 and J is TRBJ2-7; 12 bases align to TRBD2. Trimming at V came to 4 bases and at J to 6 bases, leaving 4 bases not matched to a gene. CDR3 length: 14 residues. The germline V gene encodes CDR1 KGHSH and CDR2 LQKENI. The DNA of the CDR3 is TGTGCCAGCTCACTACCACTAGCGGGAGGCGAGCAGTACTTC. Protein product: CASSLPLAGGEQYF.

V usage is TRBV18 and J usage is TRBJ1-1, with 7 bases fitting TRBD1. Germline V CDR1 and CDR2: KGHSH, LQKENI. J was trimmed by 0 bases and V by 3 bases; bases with no gene match: 10. This CDR3 region has 17 residues. The CDR3 sequence: CASSPAVTGIMNTEAFF. CDR3 coding DNA: TGTGCCAGCTCACCGGCTGTGACAGGGATCATGAACACTGAAGCTTTCTTT.

The rearrangement links TRBV27 to TRBJ1-2, with 8 positions matching TRBD1. Germline V lookup: CDR1 MNHEY, CDR2 SMNVEV (reference sequence). The V and J ends lost 0 bases and 5 bases, in that order; junction bases with no gene match: 14. The CDR3 length is 18 residues. The CDR3 loop is CASSLSIARGRSAYGYTF. For the CDR3, the DNA is TGTGCCAGCAGTTTATCGATAGCCAGGGGGCGTTCCGCTTATGGCTACACCTTC.